This T cell receptor (beta chain) was obtained from a study of T cell responses to AZD1222 COVID-19 vaccine. Study-level information: Pooled together were second doses at about 4 or about 12 weeks. General study points: The peak T cell response came first, and repertoires were sampled only after it. The donor cohort was predominantly white British with a female majority, and clonal diversity may have been underestimated. Reports say nearly half of spike-specific TCRs go after unmutated variant regions.

About this clone itself: The antigen is unknown.

Produced via immunoSEQ multiplex PCR; TCRdb's table is partial and in-frame only. The data hold some 130,000 clones, with about 92% observed a single time. The CDR3 spans 14 residues. Trimming removed 0 bases from V and 5 bases from J, with 8 bases in between. Germline V lookup: CDR1 SGDLS, CDR2 YYNGEE. The specimen was peripheral blood, collected on day 0 of AZD1222 vaccination. This TCR derives from an adult in good health. The chain recombines TRBV9 with TRBJ2-2, with unresolved D. CDR3 in DNA: TGTGCCAGCAGCGTAGGAAGGCGGACCGGGGAGCTGTTTTTT. Encoded protein: CASSVGRRTGELFF.